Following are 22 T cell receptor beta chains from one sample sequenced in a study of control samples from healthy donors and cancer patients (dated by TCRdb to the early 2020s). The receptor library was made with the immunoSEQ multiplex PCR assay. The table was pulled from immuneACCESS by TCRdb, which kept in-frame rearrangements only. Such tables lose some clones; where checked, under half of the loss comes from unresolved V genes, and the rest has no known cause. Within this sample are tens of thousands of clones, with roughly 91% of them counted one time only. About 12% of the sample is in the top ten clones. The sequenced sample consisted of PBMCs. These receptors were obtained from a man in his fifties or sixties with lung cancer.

CDR3 DNA: TGTGCCAGCAGTCCCCGAGCCTCGGGGGAAACTGAAGCTTTCTTT. The encoded protein is CASSPRASGETEAFF. V gene TRBV27 combines with J gene TRBJ1-1; D is possibly TRBD1 (5 bases). Trimming stripped 5 bases from V and 5 bases from J, with 18 bases between. The CDR3 sequence is 15 residues long. Germline V gene sequence: CDR1 MNHEY, CDR2 SMNVEV (reference sequence).

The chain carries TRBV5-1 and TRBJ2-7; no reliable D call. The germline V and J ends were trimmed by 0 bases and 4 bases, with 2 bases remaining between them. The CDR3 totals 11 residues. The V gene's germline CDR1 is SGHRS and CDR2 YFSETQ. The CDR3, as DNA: TGCGCCAGCAGCTTGGAGTACGAGCAGTACTTC. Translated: CASSLEYEQYF.

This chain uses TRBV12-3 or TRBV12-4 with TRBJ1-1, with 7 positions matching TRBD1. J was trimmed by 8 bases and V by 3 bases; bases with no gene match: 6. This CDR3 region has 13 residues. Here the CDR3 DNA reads TGTGCCAGCAGTTTCAGACAGGGTCAGGAAGCTTTCTTT. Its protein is CASSFRQGQEAFF.

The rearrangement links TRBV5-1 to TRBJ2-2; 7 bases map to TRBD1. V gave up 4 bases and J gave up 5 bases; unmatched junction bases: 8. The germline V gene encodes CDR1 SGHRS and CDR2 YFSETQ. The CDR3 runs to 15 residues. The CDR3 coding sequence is TGCGCCAGCAGCAACCGGGACAGTCGGACCGGGGAGCTGTTTTTT. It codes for CASSNRDSRTGELFF.

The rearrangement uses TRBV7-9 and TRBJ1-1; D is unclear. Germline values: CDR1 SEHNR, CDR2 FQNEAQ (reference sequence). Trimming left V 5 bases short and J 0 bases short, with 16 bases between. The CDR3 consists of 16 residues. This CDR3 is CASSPRPTILNTEAFF. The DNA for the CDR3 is TGTGCCAGCAGCCCACGACCAACCATACTGAACACTGAAGCTTTCTTT. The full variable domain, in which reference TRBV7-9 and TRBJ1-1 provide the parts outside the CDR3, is DTGVSQNPRHKITKRGQNVTFRCDPISEHNRLYWYRQTLGQGPEFLTYFQNEAQLEKSRLLSDRFSAERPKGSFSTLEIQRTEQGDSAMYLCASSPRPTILNTEAFFGQGTRLTVV.

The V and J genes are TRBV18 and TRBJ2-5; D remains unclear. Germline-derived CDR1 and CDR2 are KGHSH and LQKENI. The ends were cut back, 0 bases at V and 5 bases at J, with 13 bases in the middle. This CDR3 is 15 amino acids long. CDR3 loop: CASSPPNRVGETQYF. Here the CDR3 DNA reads TGTGCCAGCTCACCACCAAATAGGGTAGGGGAGACCCAGTACTTC.

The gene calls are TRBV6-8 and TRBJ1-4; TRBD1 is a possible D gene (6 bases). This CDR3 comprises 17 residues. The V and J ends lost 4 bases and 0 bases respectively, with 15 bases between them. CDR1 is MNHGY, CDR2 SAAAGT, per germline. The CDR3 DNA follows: TGTGCCAGCAGTTTCGACAGGTCCGGGGCAACTAATGAAAAACTGTTTTTT. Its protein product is CASSFDRSGATNEKLFF.

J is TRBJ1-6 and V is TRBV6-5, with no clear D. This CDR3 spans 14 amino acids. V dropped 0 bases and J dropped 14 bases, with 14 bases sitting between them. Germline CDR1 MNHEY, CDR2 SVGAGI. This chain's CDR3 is CASSYSEDMFTLHF. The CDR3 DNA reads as TGTGCCAGCAGTTACTCGGAAGACATGTTTACCCTCCACTTT.

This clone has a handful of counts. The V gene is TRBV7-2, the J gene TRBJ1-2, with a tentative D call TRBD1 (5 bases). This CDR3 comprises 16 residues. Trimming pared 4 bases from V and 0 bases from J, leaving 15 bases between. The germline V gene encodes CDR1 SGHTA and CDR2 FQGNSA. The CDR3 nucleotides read TGTGCCAGCAGCTCGGTCGGGGGACGCGCTAACTATGGCTACACCTTC. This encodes CASSSVGGRANYGYTF.

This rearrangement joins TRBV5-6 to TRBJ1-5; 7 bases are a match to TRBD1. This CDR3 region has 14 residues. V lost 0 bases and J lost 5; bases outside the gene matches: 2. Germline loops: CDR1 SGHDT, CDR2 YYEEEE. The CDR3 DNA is TGTGCCAGCAGCTTGGACAGGGGCGATCAGCCCCAGCATTTT. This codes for CASSLDRGDQPQHF. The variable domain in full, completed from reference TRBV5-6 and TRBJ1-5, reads DAGVTQSPTHLIKTRGQQVTLRCSPKSGHDTVSWYQQALGQGPQFIFQYYEEEERQRGNFPDRFSGHQFPNYSSELNVNALLLGDSALYLCASSLDRGDQPQHFGDGTRLSIL.

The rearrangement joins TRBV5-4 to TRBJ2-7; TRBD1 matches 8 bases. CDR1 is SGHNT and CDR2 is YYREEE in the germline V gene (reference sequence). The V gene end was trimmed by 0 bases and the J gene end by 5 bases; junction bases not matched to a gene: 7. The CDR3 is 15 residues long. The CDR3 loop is CASSLGQGAVDEQYF. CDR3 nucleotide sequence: TGTGCCAGCAGCTTGGGGCAGGGGGCGGTTGACGAGCAGTACTTC. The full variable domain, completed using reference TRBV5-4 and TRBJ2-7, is ETGVTQSPTHLIKTRGQQVTLRCSSQSGHNTVSWYQQALGQGPQFIFQYYREEENGRGNFPPRFSGLQFPNYSSELNVNALELDDSALYLCASSLGQGAVDEQYFGPGTRLTVT.

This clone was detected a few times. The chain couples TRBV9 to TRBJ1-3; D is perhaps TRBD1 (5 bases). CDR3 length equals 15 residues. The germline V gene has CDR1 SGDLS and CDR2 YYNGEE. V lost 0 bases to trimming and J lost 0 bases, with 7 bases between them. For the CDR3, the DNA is TGTGCCAGCAGCGTAGGACAGAGCTCTGGAAACACCATATATTTT. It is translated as CASSVGQSSGNTIYF.

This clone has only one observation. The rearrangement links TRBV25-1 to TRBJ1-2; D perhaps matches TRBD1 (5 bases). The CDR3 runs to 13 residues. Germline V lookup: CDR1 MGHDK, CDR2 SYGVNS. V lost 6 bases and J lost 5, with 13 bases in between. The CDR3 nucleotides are TGTGCCAGCAGCGACAGTTTTGGATATGGCTACACCTTC. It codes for CASSDSFGYGYTF.

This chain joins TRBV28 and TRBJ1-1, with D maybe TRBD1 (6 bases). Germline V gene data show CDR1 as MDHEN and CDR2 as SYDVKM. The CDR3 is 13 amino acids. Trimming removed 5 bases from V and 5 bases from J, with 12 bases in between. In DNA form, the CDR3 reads TGTGCCAGCAGTCCGGGACAATGGACTGAAGCTTTCTTT. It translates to CASSPGQWTEAFF.

The CDR3 loop is CASSLQGMVEKLFF. For the CDR3, the DNA is TGTGCCAGCAGCCTACAGGGTATGGTTGAAAAACTGTTTTTT. The chain combines TRBV3-1 (or the pseudogene TRBV3-2) with TRBJ1-4; the D gene is possibly TRBD1 (6 bases). The germline CDR1 and CDR2 sequences are LGHDT and YNNKEL (reference sequence). The CDR3 is 14 amino acids. Trimming stripped 4 bases from V and 7 bases from J, with 13 bases between.

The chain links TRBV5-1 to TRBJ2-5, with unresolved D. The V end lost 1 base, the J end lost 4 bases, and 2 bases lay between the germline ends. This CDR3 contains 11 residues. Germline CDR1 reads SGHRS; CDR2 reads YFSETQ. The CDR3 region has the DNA TGCGCCAGCAGCTTGTTAGAGACCCAGTACTTC. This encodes CASSLLETQYF. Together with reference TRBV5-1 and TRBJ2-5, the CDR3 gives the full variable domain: KAGVTQTPRYLIKTRGQQVTLSCSPISGHRSVSWYQQTPGQGLQFLFEYFSETQRNKGNFPGRFSGRQFSNSRSEMNVSTLELGDSALYLCASSLLETQYFGPGTRLLVL.

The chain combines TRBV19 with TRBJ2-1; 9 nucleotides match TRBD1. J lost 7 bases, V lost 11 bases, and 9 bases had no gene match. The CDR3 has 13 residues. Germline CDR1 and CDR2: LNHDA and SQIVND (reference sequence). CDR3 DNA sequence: TGTGCCTCCCATGCCGGGACAGGGAATGAGCAGTTCTTC. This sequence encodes CASHAGTGNEQFF.

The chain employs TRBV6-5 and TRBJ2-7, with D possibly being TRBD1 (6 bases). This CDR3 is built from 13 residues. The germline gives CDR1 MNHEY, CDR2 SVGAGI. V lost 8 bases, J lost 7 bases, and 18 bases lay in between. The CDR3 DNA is TGTGCCAGCCCACGGGCTCCCCAGGGGGAGCAGTACTTC. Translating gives CASPRAPQGEQYF.

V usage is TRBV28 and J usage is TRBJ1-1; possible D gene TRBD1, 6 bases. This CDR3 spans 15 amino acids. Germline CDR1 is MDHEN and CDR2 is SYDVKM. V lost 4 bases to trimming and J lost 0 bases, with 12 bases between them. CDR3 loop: CASSYSTGMNTEAFF. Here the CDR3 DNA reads TGTGCCAGCAGTTATTCGACAGGCATGAACACTGAAGCTTTCTTT.

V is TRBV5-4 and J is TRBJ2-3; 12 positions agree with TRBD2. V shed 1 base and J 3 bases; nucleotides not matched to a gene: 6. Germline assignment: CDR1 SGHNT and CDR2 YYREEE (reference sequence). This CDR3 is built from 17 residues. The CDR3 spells CASSLRLAGGQTDTQYF. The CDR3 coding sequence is TGTGCCAGCAGCTTGCGGCTAGCGGGGGGGCAGACAGATACGCAGTATTTT.

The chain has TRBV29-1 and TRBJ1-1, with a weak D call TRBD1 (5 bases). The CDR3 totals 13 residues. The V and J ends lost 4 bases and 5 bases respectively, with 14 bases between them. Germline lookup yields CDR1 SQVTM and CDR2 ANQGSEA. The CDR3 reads CSVAQGWGTEAFF. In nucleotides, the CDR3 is TGCAGCGTTGCTCAGGGATGGGGAACTGAAGCTTTCTTT. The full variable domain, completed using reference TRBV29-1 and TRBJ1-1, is SAVISQKPSRDICQRGTSLTIQCQVDSQVTMMFWYRQQPGQSLTLIATANQGSEATYESGFVIDKFPISRPNLTFSTLTVSNMSPEDSSIYLCSVAQGWGTEAFFGQGTRLTVV.

CDR3 nucleotides: TGTGCCAGCAGTGACCCGGGACAGGGAACCTACGAGCAGTACTTC. Its translation: CASSDPGQGTYEQYF. This chain links TRBV6-6 with TRBJ2-7; 9 nucleotides agree with TRBD1. The trim removed 5 bases at V and 2 bases at J, leaving 7 bases unmatched. This CDR3 is 15 amino acids long. Germline assignment: CDR1 MNHNY and CDR2 SVGAGI (reference sequence).